The clone carrying this T cell receptor beta chain showed up many times. An end of the junction differs from the germline gene, which may be a read error. Time point noted: newly diagnosed GD, antithyroid drugs for less than 3 months. Generation of the TCR library employed RNA extracted from PBMCs. EDTA tubes held 8 to 10 milliliters of peripheral blood from each patient. CDR3 length: 14 residues. Germline CDR1 SGHRS, CDR2 YFSETQ. The sample comes from a study of regulatory T cells in long-lasting Graves disease. Study-wide background: Newly diagnosed Graves' patients had under 3 months of antithyroid drugs.

Researchers made TCR beta libraries by using iRepertoire HTBI primers and running Arm-PCR on CDR3 regions. One entry per CDR3 protein, called by TCRdb with MiXCR from the multiplex PCR reads. The table lists 450,000 to 650,000 distinct CDR3 sequences, about 16% of them singletons. This sample also belongs to another study, concerning T cells in Graves' hyperthyroidism and ophthalmopathy. According to that study: Patients aged 18 to 65 had newly diagnosed hyperthyroidism lasting under 2 months. Ophthalmopathy was identified by the model a median around 6 months ahead of onset.

The chain uses TRBV5-1 and TRBJ2-2, with D perhaps TRBD2 (6 bases). Sequenced material: peripheral blood mononuclear cells (PBMCs), taken at new diagnosis, from a patient treated with antithyroid drugs. The TCR was taken from a woman aged 40 to 65 with Graves disease. CDR3 protein: CASSYGAGTGELFF. The DNA of the CDR3 is TGTGCCAGCAGTTACGGGGCGGGGACTGGGGAGCTGTTTTTT.